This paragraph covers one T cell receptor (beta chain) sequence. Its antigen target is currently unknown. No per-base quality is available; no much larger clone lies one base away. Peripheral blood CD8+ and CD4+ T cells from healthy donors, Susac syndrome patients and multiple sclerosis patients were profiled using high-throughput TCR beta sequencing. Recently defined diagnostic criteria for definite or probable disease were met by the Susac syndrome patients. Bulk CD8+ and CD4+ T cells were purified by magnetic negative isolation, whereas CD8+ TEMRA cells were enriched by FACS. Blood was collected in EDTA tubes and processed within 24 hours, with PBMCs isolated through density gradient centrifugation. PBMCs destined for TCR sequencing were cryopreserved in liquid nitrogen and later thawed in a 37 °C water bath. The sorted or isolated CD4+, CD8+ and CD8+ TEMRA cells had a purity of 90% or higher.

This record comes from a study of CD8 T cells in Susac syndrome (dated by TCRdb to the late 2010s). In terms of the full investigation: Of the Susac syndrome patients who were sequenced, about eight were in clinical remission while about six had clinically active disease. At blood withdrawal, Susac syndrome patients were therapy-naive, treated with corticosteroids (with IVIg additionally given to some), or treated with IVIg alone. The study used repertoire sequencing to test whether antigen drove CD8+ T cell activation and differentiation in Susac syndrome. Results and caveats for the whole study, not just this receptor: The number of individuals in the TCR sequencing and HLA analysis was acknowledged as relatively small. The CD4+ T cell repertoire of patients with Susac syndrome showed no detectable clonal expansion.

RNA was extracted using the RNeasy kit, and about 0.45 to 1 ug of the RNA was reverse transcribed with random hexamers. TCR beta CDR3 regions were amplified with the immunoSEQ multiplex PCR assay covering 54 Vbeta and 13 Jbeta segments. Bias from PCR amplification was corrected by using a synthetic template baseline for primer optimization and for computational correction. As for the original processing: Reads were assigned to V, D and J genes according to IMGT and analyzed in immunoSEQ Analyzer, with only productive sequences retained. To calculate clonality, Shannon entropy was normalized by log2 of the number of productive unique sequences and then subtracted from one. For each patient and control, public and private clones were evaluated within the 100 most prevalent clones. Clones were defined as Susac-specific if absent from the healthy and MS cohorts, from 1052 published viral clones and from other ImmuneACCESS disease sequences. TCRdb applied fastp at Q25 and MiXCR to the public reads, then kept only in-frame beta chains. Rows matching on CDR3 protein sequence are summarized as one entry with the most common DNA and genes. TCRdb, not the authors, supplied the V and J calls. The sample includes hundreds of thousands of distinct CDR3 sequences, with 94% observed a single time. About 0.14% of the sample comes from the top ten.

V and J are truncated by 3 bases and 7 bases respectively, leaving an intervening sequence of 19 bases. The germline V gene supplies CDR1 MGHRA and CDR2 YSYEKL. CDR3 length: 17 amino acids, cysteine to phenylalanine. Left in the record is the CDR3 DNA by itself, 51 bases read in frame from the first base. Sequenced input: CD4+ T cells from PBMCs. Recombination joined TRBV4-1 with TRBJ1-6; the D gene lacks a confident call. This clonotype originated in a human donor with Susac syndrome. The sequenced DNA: TGCGCCAGCAGCCAGGATTTTACACCAATGAGGAATTCACCCCTCCACTTT. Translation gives CASSQDFTPMRNSPLHF.